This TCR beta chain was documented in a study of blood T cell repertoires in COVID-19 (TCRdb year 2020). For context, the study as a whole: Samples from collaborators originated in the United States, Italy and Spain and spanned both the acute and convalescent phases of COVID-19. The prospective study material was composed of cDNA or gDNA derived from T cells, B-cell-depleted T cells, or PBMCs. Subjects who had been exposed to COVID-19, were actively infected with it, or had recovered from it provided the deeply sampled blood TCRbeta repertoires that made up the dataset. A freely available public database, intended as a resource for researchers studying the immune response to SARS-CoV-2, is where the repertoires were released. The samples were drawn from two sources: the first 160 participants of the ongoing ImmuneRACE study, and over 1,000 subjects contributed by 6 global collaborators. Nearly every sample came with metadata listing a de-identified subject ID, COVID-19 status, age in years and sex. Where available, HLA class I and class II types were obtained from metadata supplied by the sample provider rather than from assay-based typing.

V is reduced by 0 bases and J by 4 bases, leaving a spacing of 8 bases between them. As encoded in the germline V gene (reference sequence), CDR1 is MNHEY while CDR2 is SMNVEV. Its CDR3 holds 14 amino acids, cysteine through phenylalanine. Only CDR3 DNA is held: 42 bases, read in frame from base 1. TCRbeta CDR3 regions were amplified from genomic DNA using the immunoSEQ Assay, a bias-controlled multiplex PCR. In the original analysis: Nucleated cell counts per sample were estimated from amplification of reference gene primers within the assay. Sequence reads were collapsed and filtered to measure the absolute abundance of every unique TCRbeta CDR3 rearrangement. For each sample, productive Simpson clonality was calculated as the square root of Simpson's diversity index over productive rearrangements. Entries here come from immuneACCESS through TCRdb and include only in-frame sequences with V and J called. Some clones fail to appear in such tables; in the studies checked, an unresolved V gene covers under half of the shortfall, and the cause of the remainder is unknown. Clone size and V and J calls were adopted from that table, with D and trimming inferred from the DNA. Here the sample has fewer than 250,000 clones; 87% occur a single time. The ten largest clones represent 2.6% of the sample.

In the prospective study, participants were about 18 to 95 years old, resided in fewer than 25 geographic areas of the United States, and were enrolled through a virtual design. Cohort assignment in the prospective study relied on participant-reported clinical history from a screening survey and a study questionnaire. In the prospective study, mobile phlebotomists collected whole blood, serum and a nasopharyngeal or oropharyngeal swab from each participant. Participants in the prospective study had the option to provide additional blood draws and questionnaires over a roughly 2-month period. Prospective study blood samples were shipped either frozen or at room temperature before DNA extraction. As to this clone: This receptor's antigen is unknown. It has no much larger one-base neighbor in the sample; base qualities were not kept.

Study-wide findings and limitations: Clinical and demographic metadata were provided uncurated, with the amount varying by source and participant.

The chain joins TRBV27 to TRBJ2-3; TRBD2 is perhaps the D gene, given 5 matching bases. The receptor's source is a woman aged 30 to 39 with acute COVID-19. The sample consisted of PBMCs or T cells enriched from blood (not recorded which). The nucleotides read TGTGCCAGCAGTTTATCGGAAGCGGCAGATACGCAGTATTTT. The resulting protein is CASSLSEAADTQYF.